Below are 25 T cell receptor beta chains sequenced from a single sample in a study of T cell responses to AZD1222 COVID-19 vaccine listed by TCRdb under 2021. Library prep was done by the immunoSEQ multiplex PCR assay. The table comes from immuneACCESS by way of TCRdb, which keeps in-frame sequences with V and J called. Part of the clones is missing from these tables; in studies checked, under half for an unresolved V gene and the rest for unknown reasons. Present in this sample are roughly 130,000 clones, 92% of which were seen just once. Jointly, the top ten make up 1.7% of the sample. The sample's time point label, decoded: baseline before first vaccination. The sample was peripheral blood, taken on day 0 of AZD1222 vaccination. The receptors here all came from an adult in good health.

The CDR3 DNA follows: TGTGCCAGCAGCCAAGATTACCTAGCGGGGGGGCCCCCCTACGAGCAGTACTTC. Its protein product is CASSQDYLAGGPPYEQYF. The chain carries TRBV4-2 and TRBJ2-7; 12 nucleotides align to TRBD2. In germline, CDR1 is LGHNA, CDR2 YNFKEQ. After removal of 0 bases from V and 2 bases from J, the junction contained 8 bases not matched to a gene. The CDR3 covers 18 residues.

As DNA, the CDR3 is TGTGCCAGCAGCCCCCGGGGGGGGCTTGGCACAGATACGCAGTATTTT. The encoded protein is CASSPRGGLGTDTQYF. The chain couples TRBV6-2 or TRBV6-3 to TRBJ2-3; 8 bases agree with TRBD2. J lost 1 base, V lost 6 bases, and 9 bases had no gene match. The CDR3 is 16 residues long. Germline V gene sequence: CDR1 MNHEY, CDR2 SVGEGT.

The V and J genes are TRBV6-5 and TRBJ1-1; D possibly corresponds to TRBD1 (5 bases). This CDR3 has 15 amino acids. V lost 4 bases, J lost 1 base, and 13 bases lay in between. Germline-derived CDR1 and CDR2 are MNHEY and SVGAGI. The CDR3 nucleotides are TGTGCCAGCAGTTTCCAGGGATCTGGGAACACTGAAGCTTTCTTT. Protein: CASSFQGSGNTEAFF.

J is TRBJ2-6 and V is TRBV9, with 9 bases that match TRBD1. This CDR3 comprises 16 residues. Germline V CDR1 and CDR2: SGDLS, YYNGEE. V was clipped by 3 bases and J by 13 bases; unmatched bases: 14. The CDR3 sequence: CASSALPQGASGVLTF. In DNA form, the CDR3 reads TGTGCCAGCAGCGCCCTACCACAGGGGGCCTCAGGGGTCCTGACTTTC.

There are a few counts of this clone. The chain is built from TRBV11-3 and TRBJ2-7; D is undetermined. This CDR3 is built from 12 residues. With 3 bases removed from V and 1 base from J, the gap between germline ends came to 4 bases. Germline assignment: CDR1 SGHNT and CDR2 YENEEA. The CDR3 coding sequence is TGTGCCAGCAGCTTCCGATCCTACGAGCAGTACGTC. It translates to CASSFRSYEQYV.

The chain recombines TRBV11-3 with TRBJ1-1; D unresolved. Trimming stripped 5 bases from V and 6 bases from J, with 16 bases between. This CDR3 contains 14 residues. CDR1 and CDR2 from the germline V gene are SGHNT and YENEEA. The CDR3 coding sequence is TGTGCCAGCAGCCGCGACCGACAAGTTCCTGAAGCTTTCTTT. It specifies CASSRDRQVPEAFF.

The genes are TRBV24-1 and TRBJ2-1, with 11 bases matching TRBD2. The V segment lost 1 base and the J segment 8 bases; nucleotides outside the gene matches: 3. The CDR3 spans 15 residues. CDR1 and CDR2 (germline): KGHDR, SFDVKD. DNA of the CDR3: TGTGCCACCAGTGATTTACTAGCGGGAGAGGATGAGCAGTTCTTC. This sequence encodes CATSDLLAGEDEQFF.

The chain has TRBV5-1 and TRBJ2-1, with a tentative D call TRBD2 (6 bases). V was cut by 2 bases and J by 8 bases, with 14 bases left in between. Germline-derived CDR1 and CDR2 are SGHRS and YFSETQ. This CDR3 has 14 amino acids. CDR3 bases: TGCGCCAGCAGCTTATCTCTCGGCGGGGATGAGCAGTTCTTC. Translation: CASSLSLGGDEQFF.

This clone showed up just once. The chain carries TRBV10-3 and TRBJ2-3; D is possibly TRBD1 or TRBD2 (6 bases each). This CDR3 contains 16 residues. Germline loops: CDR1 ENHRY, CDR2 SYGVKD. V lost 4 bases and J 1 base, leaving 15 bases between the germline ends. CDR3 residues: CAISAEQGGGTDTQYF. The CDR3 DNA follows: TGTGCCATCAGTGCTGAACAGGGAGGTGGCACAGATACGCAGTATTTT.

This clone was found once. V gene TRBV27 combines with J gene TRBJ2-3, with D possibly being TRBD1 or TRBD2 (5 bases each). The CDR3 totals 12 residues. CDR1 is MNHEY and CDR2 is SMNVEV in the germline V gene (reference sequence). The V gene lost 8 bases and the J gene lost 10 bases, with 16 bases spanning the gap. Written as DNA, the CDR3 is TGTGCCAGCCGAAACGGGGACGCGGCGCAGTATTTT. Translation gives CASRNGDAAQYF.

Here the CDR3 reads CASSLVLSAVNTGELFF. The CDR3 DNA reads TGTGCCAGCAGCTTAGTATTATCGGCGGTGAACACCGGGGAGCTGTTTTTT. The J gene is TRBJ2-2, the V gene TRBV7-2; no clear D gene. Germline V gene sequence: CDR1 SGHTA, CDR2 FQGNSA. Trimming shortened V by 1 base and J by 1 base, and 13 bases separated the two germline ends. The CDR3 covers 17 residues.

The chain recombines TRBV20-1 with TRBJ2-1; possibly TRBD1 or TRBD2 for D (6 bases each). The CDR3 covers 15 residues. V lost 3 bases and J 6 bases, leaving 18 bases between the germline ends. Germline CDR1 is DFQATT and CDR2 is SNEGSKA (reference sequence). The CDR3 here is CSASTGAHDSNEQFF. In DNA form, the CDR3 reads TGCAGTGCTAGTACGGGGGCCCATGATAGCAATGAGCAGTTCTTC.

The chain carries TRBV6-1 and TRBJ1-6, with D uncertain. CDR1 is MNHNS and CDR2 is SASEGT in the germline V gene. Trimming took 6 bases from V and 6 from J, leaving 15 bases between them. The CDR3 is made up of 15 amino acids. This CDR3 is CASRSRGIGNSPLHF. CDR3 in DNA: TGTGCCAGCAGAAGCCGGGGTATCGGTAATTCACCCCTCCACTTT.

The J gene is TRBJ1-2, the V gene TRBV7-8; possibly TRBD1 for D (5 bases). V dropped 0 bases and J dropped 8 bases, with 7 bases sitting between them. Germline V CDR1 and CDR2: SGHVS, FQNEAQ. This CDR3 comprises 12 residues. The DNA of the CDR3 is TGTGCCAGCAGCTTAGCTGACAGAGGCTACACCTTC. Its protein product is CASSLADRGYTF. The whole variable domain, filled in from reference TRBV7-8 and TRBJ1-2, reads GAGVSQSPRYKVAKRGQDVALRCDPISGHVSLFWYQQALGQGPEFLTYFQNEAQLDKSGLPSDRFFAERPEGSVSTLKIQRTQQEDSAVYLCASSLADRGYTFGSGTRLTVV.

This clone was seen a few times. The chain recombines TRBV7-8 with TRBJ1-5; 9 positions agree with TRBD1. J was trimmed by 6 bases and V by 1 base; bases with no gene match: 10. The CDR3 runs 17 residues. The V gene's germline CDR1 is SGHVS and CDR2 FQNEAQ. The CDR3, as DNA: TGTGCCAGCAGCTTAGGGTACGGACAGGGGAGGAGTCAGCCCCAGCATTTT. This codes for CASSLGYGQGRSQPQHF.

This chain connects TRBV30 to TRBJ1-6; D unresolved. The CDR3 consists of 12 residues. V was cut by 0 bases and J by 10 bases, with 7 bases left in between. Germline V gene sequence: CDR1 GTSNPN, CDR2 SVGIG (reference sequence). The CDR3 bases are TGTGCCTGGAGTGTACAGAGATCACCCCTCCACTTT. It translates to CAWSVQRSPLHF.

The chain combines TRBV30 with TRBJ1-2; TRBD1 matches at 8 bases. Looked up from germline, CDR1 is GTSNPN and CDR2 is SVGIG (reference sequence). V lost 5 bases and J lost 7; bases outside the gene matches: 15. The CDR3 loop spans 15 amino acids. In nucleotides, the CDR3 is TGTGCCTGGCATAATAGACAGGGGCGCTATCCTGGCTACACCTTC. Protein sequence: CAWHNRQGRYPGYTF.

This chain uses TRBV29-1 with TRBJ1-2, with D unclear. V was cut by 3 bases and J by 4 bases, with 6 bases left in between. The CDR3 has 11 amino acids. Germline CDR1 and CDR2: SQVTM and ANQGSEA. The CDR3 sequence: CSVDGGYGYTF. In DNA, the CDR3 is TGCAGCGTTGACGGCGGCTATGGCTACACCTTC. Combining the CDR3 with reference TRBV29-1 and TRBJ1-2 gives the whole variable domain SAVISQKPSRDICQRGTSLTIQCQVDSQVTMMFWYRQQPGQSLTLIATANQGSEATYESGFVIDKFPISRPNLTFSTLTVSNMSPEDSSIYLCSVDGGYGYTFGSGTRLTVV.

This chain uses TRBV5-5 with TRBJ1-1; D is unclear. This CDR3 has 14 amino acids. V was shortened by 0 bases and J by 5 bases, with 11 bases between the two germline ends. Germline V gene lookup returns CDR1 SGHKS and CDR2 YYEKEE (reference sequence). Here the CDR3 DNA reads TGTGCCAGCAGCTTGGAAAGGGTCGGAACTGAAGCTTTCTTT. This encodes CASSLERVGTEAFF.

V gene TRBV2 combines with J gene TRBJ1-1; no definite D call. The V end lost 6 bases, the J end lost 1 base, and 9 bases lay between the germline ends. Germline V lookup: CDR1 SNHLY, CDR2 FYNNEI. This CDR3 is built from 13 residues. CDR3 in amino acids: CASRGFRNTEAFF. DNA of the CDR3: TGTGCCAGCAGAGGGTTCCGGAACACTGAAGCTTTCTTT.

The chain recombines TRBV6-5 with TRBJ1-6; TRBD1 might be the D (5 bases). The V end lost 4 bases, the J end lost 8 bases, and 12 bases lay between the germline ends. This CDR3 has 14 residues. The V gene's germline CDR1 is MNHEY and CDR2 SVGAGI. The CDR3 DNA is TGTGCCAGCAGTTCGGGGGGTGGATATTCACCCCTCCACTTT. Its protein product is CASSSGGGYSPLHF.

The chain employs TRBV9 and TRBJ2-1, with 9 bases matching TRBD2. V was clipped by 0 bases and J by 8 bases; unmatched bases: 6. The CDR3 is 15 amino acids. The germline gives CDR1 SGDLS, CDR2 YYNGEE. The CDR3 region is CASSVEGTSRDEQFF. CDR3 coding DNA: TGTGCCAGCAGCGTAGAAGGGACTAGCAGGGATGAGCAGTTCTTC.

This sequence joins TRBV24-1 and TRBJ2-6; TRBD2 might be the D (5 bases). The CDR3 is made up of 14 amino acids. V lost 6 bases and J lost 4, with 9 bases in between. The germline V gene encodes CDR1 KGHDR and CDR2 SFDVKD. The CDR3 nucleotides are TGTGCCACCAGTCTTAGCGCCGGGGCCAACGTCCTGACTTTC. Its protein product is CATSLSAGANVLTF.

The chain employs TRBV7-2 and TRBJ2-3, with 8 bases identical to TRBD2. CDR1 is SGHTA and CDR2 is FQGNSA in the germline V gene. This CDR3 comprises 17 residues. V dropped 1 base and J dropped 0; count of bases not matched to a gene: 6. CDR3 DNA sequence: TGTGCCAGCAGCTTAGGGGGTAGCGGGATTAGCACAGATACGCAGTATTTT. Translation: CASSLGGSGISTDTQYF. Together with reference TRBV7-2 and TRBJ2-3, the CDR3 gives the full variable domain: GAGVSQSPSNKVTEKGKDVELRCDPISGHTALYWYRQSLGQGLEFLIYFQGNSAPDKSGLPSDRFSAERTGGSVSTLTIQRTQQEDSAVYLCASSLGGSGISTDTQYFGPGTRLTVL.

The CDR3 DNA reads TGTGCCTGGAAGGGGGATGAGCAGTTCTTC. Its protein product is CAWKGDEQFF. V is TRBV30 and J is TRBJ2-1, with D maybe TRBD1 (6 bases). Germline loops: CDR1 GTSNPN, CDR2 SVGIG (reference sequence). The CDR3 has 10 amino acids. The V end was cut by 4 bases, the J end by 8 bases, with 6 bases between. Drawing the rest from reference TRBV30 and TRBJ2-1, the complete variable domain is SQTIHQWPATLVQPVGSPLSLECTVEGTSNPNLYWYRQAAGRGLQLLFYSVGIGQISSEVPQNLSASRPQDRQFILSSKKLLLSDSGFYLCAWKGDEQFFGPGTRLTVL.